The subject of this entry is one TCR beta chain. Its antigen is not identified. Only in-frame clones appear in the TCRdb table, and some are missing; sequencing was by immunoSEQ multiplex PCR. The table lists about 110,000 clones, around 95% of them singletons. This sample stems from a study of graft-versus-host responses after intestinal transplantation. Turning to the study itself: Recipients obtained multivisceral, liver-intestinal, or isolated intestinal transplants. All of the recipients had induction that used anti-thymocyte globulin, then tacrolimus and steroids for two to four years.

Germline values: CDR1 MGHRA, CDR2 YSYEKL. This CDR3 region has 16 residues. With 0 bases removed from V and 0 bases from J, the gap between germline ends came to 12 bases. Study-level results: Peak GvH clone levels in circulation were associated with early post-transplant HvG declines.

This chain links TRBV4-1 with TRBJ2-7; TRBD2 might be the D (6 bases). Material: unstimulated CD8+ T cells sorted from spleen or lymph node cells, obtained before intestinal transplant. This TCR was sampled from a human donor who received an intestinal transplant. In DNA form, the CDR3 reads TGCGCCAGCAGCCAAGAGGAGGGTTGGGGCTCCTACGAGCAGTACTTC. Its translation is CASSQEEGWGSYEQYF.